Below are 29 T cell receptor beta chains sequenced from a single sample in a study of cytotoxic CD8 clonotypes in ibrutinib-treated CLL (dated by TCRdb to the early 2020s). Preparation of the library involved the immunoSEQ multiplex PCR assay. Here the immuneACCESS table is served through TCRdb, limited to in-frame sequences with V and J called. Missing clones are a known gap in these copies; in checked studies unresolved V genes cover under half, and the rest lacks a known reason. This sample holds over 200,000 clones; 70% were observed only once. The leading ten clones occupy roughly 6.4% of the sample. Interpreted using the paper, the time point label stands for: 12 months on ibrutinib. The sequencing used PBMCs, collected after 12 months of ibrutinib treatment. The origin of the receptors is a human donor with chronic lymphocytic leukemia.

V and J are TRBV6-1 and TRBJ1-5, with a possible D match to TRBD1 (5 bases). CDR3 length: 14 amino acids. The ends were cut back, 6 bases at V and 3 bases at J, with 12 bases in the middle. Germline V lookup: CDR1 MNHNS, CDR2 SASEGT. The CDR3 DNA reads as TGTGCCAGCAGGCCGGGACCGAACAATCAGCCCCAGCATTTT. It is translated as CASRPGPNNQPQHF.

This chain connects TRBV6-9 to TRBJ2-7, with unresolved D. The CDR3 covers 11 residues. V shed 7 bases and J shed 0 bases, with 4 bases lying between them. CDR1 is MNHGY and CDR2 is SVAAGI in the germline V gene. CDR3 bases: TGTGCCAGCACCTACTCCTACGAGCAGTACTTC. It is translated as CASTYSYEQYF.

This clone showed up just once. This rearrangement joins TRBV11-2 to TRBJ2-7, with 7 bases aligning to TRBD1. CDR1 is SGHAT and CDR2 is FQNNGV in the germline V gene. Trimming at V came to 1 base and at J to 3 bases, leaving 3 bases not matched to a gene. This CDR3 has 14 residues. CDR3 sequence reads: CASSLAGTDYEQYF. CDR3 nucleotides: TGTGCCAGCAGCTTAGCAGGGACAGACTACGAGCAGTACTTC.

This clone was counted once. The genes are TRBV30 and TRBJ1-5, with 8 positions matching TRBD1. Looked up from germline, CDR1 is GTSNPN and CDR2 is SVGIG (reference sequence). The CDR3 spans 14 residues. Trimming removed 2 bases from V and 3 bases from J; junction bases left unmatched: 3. As DNA, the CDR3 is TGTGCCTGGAGTTACAGGGGGAACAATCAGCCCCAGCATTTT. This sequence encodes CAWSYRGNNQPQHF.

The chain recombines TRBV6-6 with TRBJ2-7; D is undetermined. From germline, CDR1 is MNHNY and CDR2 SVGAGI (reference sequence). The CDR3 runs to 13 residues. Trimming took off 2 bases at V and 3 bases at J, with 8 bases between the two ends. The CDR3 here is CASSYAAGYEQYF. The CDR3 DNA follows: TGTGCCAGCAGTTACGCTGCCGGCTACGAGCAGTACTTC.

The chain carries TRBV4-1 and TRBJ1-4; D gene unclear. This CDR3 spans 17 amino acids. The V and J ends lost 0 bases and 0 bases respectively, with 11 bases between them. CDR1 MGHRA and CDR2 YSYEKL come from the germline V gene. The CDR3 bases are TGCGCCAGCAGCCAAGACCCTGAGGCTGCAACTAATGAAAAACTGTTTTTT. Its protein product is CASSQDPEAATNEKLFF.

The chain has TRBV15 and TRBJ1-5, with a tentative D call TRBD1 (6 bases). Germline V gene data show CDR1 as LNHNV and CDR2 as YYDKDF (reference sequence). CDR3 length: 17 residues. V lost 3 bases, J lost 2 bases, and 17 bases lay in between. CDR3: CATSRFAGAGGNQPQHF. CDR3 sequence (DNA): TGTGCCACCAGCAGGTTCGCTGGGGCAGGGGGCAATCAGCCCCAGCATTTT.

V usage is TRBV5-1 and J usage is TRBJ1-5, with D possibly being TRBD1 (5 bases). Germline CDR1 reads SGHRS; CDR2 reads YFSETQ. There are 16 residues in the CDR3. V lost 0 bases and J lost 1, with 11 bases in between. This CDR3 is CASSLGTGYSNQPQHF. The CDR3 DNA is TGCGCCAGCAGCTTGGGAACAGGCTACAGCAATCAGCCCCAGCATTTT.

The chain has TRBV5-1 and TRBJ2-1; 8 nucleotides match TRBD2. V lost 5 bases to trimming and J lost 0 bases; unmatched junction nucleotides: 4. Germline V CDR1 and CDR2: SGHRS, YFSETQ. This CDR3 region has 15 residues. CDR3 region: CASRQRGSSYNEQFF. CDR3 nucleotides: TGCGCCAGCAGACAGCGGGGGTCCTCCTACAATGAGCAGTTCTTC.

The V gene is TRBV19, the J gene TRBJ1-1; no definite D call. The CDR3 has 14 amino acids. Trimming removed 1 base from V and 1 base from J, with 7 bases in between. Germline V lookup: CDR1 LNHDA, CDR2 SQIVND (reference sequence). CDR3 protein: CASSIGPGNTEAFF. DNA of the CDR3: TGTGCCAGTAGTATAGGCCCAGGGAACACTGAAGCTTTCTTT.

The chain carries TRBV5-1 and TRBJ2-7; either TRBD1 or TRBD2 may fit D (5 bases each). The CDR3 runs 14 residues. The ends were cut back, 6 bases at V and 2 bases at J, with 15 bases in the middle. Germline CDR1 SGHRS, CDR2 YFSETQ. Here the CDR3 DNA reads TGCGCCAGCACCGAGGCCCAGGGAGCCTACGAGCAGTACTTC. Protein product: CASTEAQGAYEQYF.

This chain joins TRBV4-1 and TRBJ2-6; TRBD1 aligns across 8 bases. The CDR3 runs to 19 residues. V shed 0 bases, J shed 0 bases, and the junction held 7 bases outside the gene matches. Germline V gives CDR1 MGHRA, CDR2 YSYEKL. CDR3 residues: CASSQEVGQGLSGANVLTF. CDR3 sequence (DNA): TGCGCCAGCAGCCAAGAGGTAGGACAGGGACTCTCTGGGGCCAACGTCCTGACTTTC.

The V call is TRBV4-1, the J call TRBJ2-7; D call uncertain. CDR3 length: 15 amino acids. Between the trimmed V and J ends, which lost 0 bases and 4 bases, there was a span of 13 bases. Looked up from germline, CDR1 is MGHRA and CDR2 is YSYEKL. CDR3 coding DNA: TGCGCCAGCAGCCAAGATCGCCCTTGGTTTTACGAGCAGTACTTC. It is translated as CASSQDRPWFYEQYF.

The J gene is TRBJ1-5, the V gene TRBV9, with 9 bases that match TRBD1. J was trimmed by 2 bases and V by 0 bases; bases with no gene match: 15. CDR1 and CDR2 from the germline V gene are SGDLS and YYNGEE. This CDR3 spans 20 amino acids. CDR3 protein: CASSVVMDRGYLVGNQPQHF. The CDR3 DNA reads as TGTGCCAGCAGCGTAGTCATGGACAGGGGTTACCTCGTAGGCAATCAGCCCCAGCATTTT.

The chain employs TRBV7-2 and TRBJ2-1; 10 bases are shared with TRBD2. Germline V gene lookup returns CDR1 SGHTA and CDR2 FQGNSA. V was clipped by 1 base and J by 6 bases; unmatched bases: 6. The CDR3 consists of 16 residues. CDR3 sequence (DNA): TGTGCCAGCAGCTTAGGTGGTCTAGCGGGAGCCAATGAGCAGTTCTTC. It translates to CASSLGGLAGANEQFF.

This chain connects TRBV11-2 to TRBJ2-7; maybe TRBD2 (6 bases). Germline V gene sequence: CDR1 SGHAT, CDR2 FQNNGV. V lost 0 bases, J lost 6 bases, and 9 bases lay in between. This CDR3 region has 13 residues. The CDR3 region is CASSLESGAEQYF. The CDR3 DNA sequence: TGTGCCAGCAGCTTAGAGTCGGGAGCCGAGCAGTACTTC.

The gene calls are TRBV7-2 and TRBJ1-2, with a weak D call TRBD1 (5 bases). Germline V gene sequence: CDR1 SGHTA, CDR2 FQGNSA. The CDR3 consists of 14 residues. Trimming left V 5 bases short and J 7 bases short, with 17 bases between. For the CDR3, the DNA is TGTGCCAGCAGCCCCATTTGGCAGGGTGGTGGCTACACCTTC. It is translated as CASSPIWQGGGYTF.

This chain uses TRBV30 with TRBJ2-3, with TRBD1 matching 9 bases. The junction had 3 bases not matched to a gene; V was cut back by 0 bases and J by 5 bases. The CDR3 covers 14 residues. Germline V CDR1 and CDR2: GTSNPN, SVGIG (reference sequence). Here the CDR3 reads CAWSVGTGLDTQYF. The CDR3 nucleotides read TGTGCCTGGAGTGTCGGGACAGGGTTAGATACGCAGTATTTT.

In this sample, this clone turned up a few times. The chain carries TRBV12-5 and TRBJ2-2, with a tentative D call TRBD2 (5 bases). Per germline, CDR1 LGHNT and CDR2 FRNRAP. Trimming shortened V by 1 base and J by 0 bases, and 12 bases separated the two germline ends. The CDR3 runs to 17 residues. The CDR3, as DNA: TGTGCTAGTGGTTTGGGAGCGGACTCCACGAACACCGGGGAGCTGTTTTTT. Translated: CASGLGADSTNTGELFF.

The rearrangement uses TRBV6-5 and TRBJ2-1; D not resolved. CDR3 length: 15 amino acids. Between the trimmed V and J ends, which lost 0 bases and 2 bases, there was a span of 8 bases. Looked up from germline, CDR1 is MNHEY and CDR2 is SVGAGI. In DNA, the CDR3 is TGTGCCAGCAGTTACTCGTGGTCAGCCTACAATGAGCAGTTCTTC. Encoded protein: CASSYSWSAYNEQFF.

V is TRBV29-1 and J is TRBJ2-5; possibly TRBD1 or TRBD2 for D (6 bases each). The CDR3 has 12 amino acids. Germline V CDR1 and CDR2: SQVTM, ANQGSEA. Trimming took 7 bases from V and 4 from J, leaving 13 bases between them. This chain's CDR3 is CSASGDLETQYF. The DNA for the CDR3 is TGCAGCGCCTCAGGGGACTTAGAGACCCAGTACTTC.

This chain connects TRBV18 to TRBJ1-1; no firm D call. The CDR3 has 17 amino acids. V was clipped by 3 bases and J by 2 bases, with 19 bases between them. The germline V gene encodes CDR1 KGHSH and CDR2 LQKENI. The DNA for the CDR3 is TGTGCCAGCTCACCCCCCTACGTTCTCCAGACTAACACTGAAGCTTTCTTT. Protein sequence: CASSPPYVLQTNTEAFF.

CDR3 protein: CASSYSAGASGELFF. CDR3 DNA sequence: TGTGCCAGCAGTTACTCAGCGGGAGCTTCCGGGGAGCTGTTTTTT. V gene TRBV6-5 combines with J gene TRBJ2-2; 8 bases align to TRBD2. The length of the CDR3 is 15 residues. Germline V gives CDR1 MNHEY, CDR2 SVGAGI. V lost 0 bases and J lost 6; bases outside the gene matches: 3.

J is TRBJ1-5 and V is TRBV27, with D hard to call. The CDR3 sequence is 15 residues long. V was trimmed by 5 bases and J by 7 bases, leaving 18 bases between them. Germline V lookup: CDR1 MNHEY, CDR2 SMNVEV (reference sequence). CDR3 residues: CASSPYLVVGQPQHF. CDR3 nucleotides: TGTGCCAGCAGTCCATACTTAGTCGTTGGGCAGCCCCAGCATTTT.

The V and J genes are TRBV9 and TRBJ1-5, with D perhaps matching TRBD1 (6 bases). Germline CDR1 and CDR2: SGDLS and YYNGEE. V shed 0 bases and J shed 3 bases, with 7 bases lying between them. The CDR3 length is 14 residues. CDR3: CASSVGGANQPQHF. Written as DNA, the CDR3 is TGTGCCAGCAGCGTAGGGGGGGCCAATCAGCCCCAGCATTTT.

The V call is TRBV29-1, the J call TRBJ2-2; TRBD1 agrees at 8 bases. This CDR3 comprises 15 residues. V lost 0 bases to trimming and J lost 3 bases; unmatched junction nucleotides: 3. Germline CDR1 is SQVTM and CDR2 is ANQGSEA. CDR3 in amino acids: CSVEDGQGYTGELFF. The CDR3 DNA reads as TGCAGCGTTGAAGATGGACAGGGTTACACCGGGGAGCTGTTTTTT.

The genes are TRBV28 and TRBJ2-7; D is perhaps TRBD1 or TRBD2 (6 bases each). CDR1 and CDR2 (germline): MDHEN, SYDVKM. The ends were cut back, 6 bases at V and 2 bases at J, with 17 bases in the middle. The CDR3 is 15 amino acids. The DNA for the CDR3 is TGTGCCAGCAGCCCCGGGGGCAGTCCCACCTACGAGCAGTACTTC. This gives the protein CASSPGGSPTYEQYF.

The chain combines TRBV5-1 with TRBJ1-4; TRBD1 is a possible D gene (6 bases). Looked up from germline, CDR1 is SGHRS and CDR2 is YFSETQ. V lost 0 bases and J lost 7, with 16 bases in between. The CDR3 length is 16 residues. The CDR3 coding sequence is TGCGCCAGCAGCTTGGAGTTCAGGGGCGAGGGTGAAAAACTGTTTTTT. It specifies CASSLEFRGEGEKLFF. Using reference TRBV5-1 and TRBJ1-4 for the parts outside the CDR3, the full variable domain is KAGVTQTPRYLIKTRGQQVTLSCSPISGHRSVSWYQQTPGQGLQFLFEYFSETQRNKGNFPGRFSGRQFSNSRSEMNVSTLELGDSALYLCASSLEFRGEGEKLFFGSGTQLSVL.

This clone was detected a few times. The chain employs TRBV4-1 and TRBJ1-2, with 7 bases that match TRBD1. The V segment lost 3 bases and the J segment 1 base; nucleotides outside the gene matches: 5. CDR1 is MGHRA, CDR2 YSYEKL, per germline. This CDR3 is built from 15 residues. The CDR3 nucleotides are TGCGCCAGCAGCCAGCCGGGACAGCGTAACTATGGCTACACCTTC. It encodes CASSQPGQRNYGYTF.